Included here is one T cell receptor (beta chain) sequence, with context. Its antigen remains unknown. The sample comes from a study of shared clonotypes between healthy human individuals. Study-level points and caveats: Researchers sampled blood only, noting tissue repertoires likely differ. With few donors, the genetic and exposure-history diversity represented was limited.

Profiled with immunoSEQ multiplex PCR; TCRdb holds only in-frame clones, not every one. The sample shows millions of clones, 85% to 95% of them seen only once. Germline CDR1 DFQATT, CDR2 SNEGSKA (reference sequence). CDR3 length: 10 amino acids. Negatively enriched CD4+ T cells were divided by CD45RA into naive and memory. The chain is built from TRBV20-1 and TRBJ1-1; no clear D. The TCR was taken from a man between 18 and 35 years old in good health. The sequenced sample consisted of naive CD4+ T cells sorted from blood. Subset here: CD45RA+ positively selected. Written as DNA, the CDR3 is TGCGCTCCCGGGTGGACTGAAGCTTTCTTT. Translating gives CAPGWTEAFF.